This is a list of T cell receptor beta chains from one sample in a study of Graves' ophthalmopathy and Graves' hyperthyroidism. TCRdb redid the calling of the multiplex PCR reads with MiXCR, one entry per CDR3 protein. The sample yields 350,000 to 400,000 distinct CDR3 sequences, over 15% seen once. The sequencing sample was made of peripheral blood. The receptors were sampled from a woman aged 18-29 years with stable Graves' hyperthyroidism. Each CDR3 is given with its conserved first and last residue. The order of the fields is clone size, V gene, J gene, D gene, CDR3 DNA, CDR3 protein. D genes are given only for firm matches. Clone size, where shown, is once, few, many, or a class for clones that have expanded.

>many|TRBV2|TRBJ2-7|NA
TGTGCCAGCCAAGTCGAGCCAGGAAGCTCAGGAGAGCAGTACTTC
CASQVEPGSSGEQYF
>many|TRBV29-1|TRBJ1-1|NA
TGCAGCGTTGGGGCGTCGACTGAAGCTTTCTTT
CSVGASTEAFF
>many|TRBV4-1|TRBJ1-2|TRBD1
TGCGCCAGCAGCCAAGTCCGACAGGGGCGGCGCGGTGGCTACACCTTC
CASSQVRQGRRGGYTF
>NA|TRBV5-1|TRBJ2-2|TRBD1
TGCGCCAGCAGCTTGGCCGATGGGACAGGCGACACCGGGGAGCTGTTTTTT
CASSLADGTGDTGELFF
>many|TRBV10-3|TRBJ1-1|TRBD1
TGTGCCATCAGTGACCCGGACAGGGACACTGAAGCTTTCTTT
CAISDPDRDTEAFF
>few|TRBV18|TRBJ2-7|NA
TGTGCCAGCAGTACGGGACCTAACTACGAGCAGTACTTC
CASSTGPNYEQYF
>many|TRBV2|TRBJ2-2|NA
TGTGCCAGCAGAATTTTCACCCCGGCCGGGGAGCTGTTTTTT
CASRIFTPAGELFF
>many|TRBV24-1|TRBJ1-1|NA
TGTGCCACCAGGAGAACAGGGCTTGTGGCTGAAGCTTTCTTT
CATRRTGLVAEAFF
>many|TRBV7-9|TRBJ1-2|NA
TGTGCCAGCAGCTTAGAGGAGGGCTTTTACTATGGCTACACCTTC
CASSLEEGFYYGYTF
>many|TRBV20-1|TRBJ2-7|TRBD2
TGCAGTGCTAGAGCTAGCGGGGTGTACGAGCAGTACTTC
CSARASGVYEQYF
>NA|TRBV29-1|TRBJ1-1|TRBD1
TGCAGCGGGGGACAGCCGAACACTGAAGCTTTCTTT
CSGGQPNTEAFF
>many|TRBV2|TRBJ1-2|TRBD1
TGTGCCAGCAGCCAACCGGGACAGAACAACTATGGCTACACCTTC
CASSQPGQNNYGYTF
>many|TRBV7-2|TRBJ2-2|TRBD1
TGTGCCAGCAGCCCCGGGACAGCCACCGGGGAGCTGTTTTTT
CASSPGTATGELFF
>many|TRBV24-1|TRBJ2-5|NA
TGTGCCACCAGTGACCCCCGCAGGGACCAAGAGACCCAGTACTTC
CATSDPRRDQETQYF
>many|TRBV6-5|TRBJ2-2|NA
TGTGCCAGCAGTTACGACCTACTTTTGCCCGGGGAGCTGTTTTTT
CASSYDLLLPGELFF
>many|TRBV12-3/TRBV12-4|TRBJ1-2|NA
TGTGCCAGCACTCACACAGGGAGGATCTCTGGCTACACCTTC
CASTHTGRISGYTF
>many|TRBV27|TRBJ2-5|NA
TGTGCCAGCAGTCCACAGACGGGGGGCAGGGGAGAGACCCAGTACTTC
CASSPQTGGRGETQYF
>many|TRBV6-2/TRBV6-3|TRBJ2-6|TRBD1
TGTGCCAGCAGTACGCATCAACCAAACAGGGGCGATGGGGCCAACGTCCTGACTTTC
CASSTHQPNRGDGANVLTF
>many|TRBV7-2|TRBJ1-2|NA
TGTGCCAGCAGCCGAACCGGGTTACAGCAGTCTGGCTACACCTTC
CASSRTGLQQSGYTF
>many|TRBV28|TRBJ1-1|TRBD1
TGTGCCAGCAGTTTGATTTACAGGGGGCGAGGGGGGACTGAAGCTTTCTTT
CASSLIYRGRGGTEAFF
>NA|TRBV2|TRBJ2-5|NA
TGTGCCAGCGGGGCGTATACAGGGAGTGAGACCCAGTACTTC
CASGAYTGSETQYF
>NA|TRBV12-3/TRBV12-4|TRBJ1-1|TRBD1
TGTGCCAGCAGGGATACAGGGGGTCGGCACACTGAAGCTTTCTTT
CASRDTGGRHTEAFF
>many|TRBV3-1|TRBJ1-1|NA
TGTGCCAGCAGCCAAACAGGCCTTGAAGCTTTCTTT
CASSQTGLEAFF
>few|TRBV5-1|TRBJ1-3|TRBD1
TGCGCCAGCAGCTTTACAGGGGGTTCTGGAAACACCATATATTTT
CASSFTGGSGNTIYF
>few|TRBV3-1|TRBJ1-2|NA
TGTGCCAGCAGCCCGGAATCAGGGGTTGGTGGCTACACCTTC
CASSPESGVGGYTF
>few|TRBV9|TRBJ2-7|TRBD1
TGTGCCAGCAGCGTAGGGCCCCCGGGACAGGGGGTAGGCTCCTACGAGCAGTACTTC
CASSVGPPGQGVGSYEQYF
>few|TRBV7-6|TRBJ2-2|NA
TGTGCCAGCAGCTACAGGGTTGCGACCGGGGAGCTGTTTTTT
CASSYRVATGELFF
>NA|TRBV11-2|TRBJ1-1|NA
TGTGCCAGCAGCTTTGGGTCAATGGGCAGGGATCATGCTGAAGCTTTCTTT
CASSFGSMGRDHAEAFF
>few|TRBV10-3|TRBJ1-5|NA
TGTGCCATCAGTGGAGGGGGGGGCGCCTATCAGCCCCAGCATTTT
CAISGGGGAYQPQHF
>once|TRBV6-2/TRBV6-3|TRBJ2-7|TRBD2
TGTGCCAGCAGGACGGGGGGTACCTACGAGCAGTACTTC
CASRTGGTYEQYF
>many|TRBV12-3/TRBV12-4|TRBJ1-1|NA
TGTGCCAGCAGTTTATTCGGGGGAGGCACTGAAGCTTTCTTT
CASSLFGGGTEAFF
>few|TRBV6-2/TRBV6-3|TRBJ2-7|NA
TGTGCCAGCAGTTTTCTATATCGCAGGCATAGACGCTCCTACGAGCAGTACTTC
CASSFLYRRHRRSYEQYF
>many|TRBV12-3/TRBV12-4|TRBJ2-7|NA
TGTGCCAGCAGCTGGAACAGGGTCCACGAGCAGTACTTC
CASSWNRVHEQYF
>NA|TRBV4-1|TRBJ1-2|NA
TGCGCCAGCAGACCTCTTGGGAATTTCTATGGCTACACCTTC
CASRPLGNFYGYTF
>many|TRBV19|TRBJ2-2|NA
TGTGCCAGTAATAGAAGGGCGAACACCGGGGAGCTGTTTTTT
CASNRRANTGELFF
>many|TRBV5-1|TRBJ2-7|TRBD1
TGCGCCAGCAGCACCGGACAGGGGAAGAGCTCCTACGAGCAGTACTTC
CASSTGQGKSSYEQYF
>many|TRBV27|TRBJ2-3|TRBD2
TGTGCCAGCAGTTCCCGACTAGCGGGAGGTACAGATACGCAGTATTTT
CASSSRLAGGTDTQYF
>NA|TRBV2|TRBJ1-1|TRBD1
TGTGCCAGCAGTCGTGGACAGGGGAACACTGAAGCTTGCTTT
CASSRGQGNTEACF
>few|TRBV20-1|TRBJ1-4|NA
TGCAGTGCTAGAGATTCACGGGGGCGTGAGAGTGAAAAACTGTTTTTT
CSARDSRGRESEKLFF
>few|TRBV6-2/TRBV6-3|TRBJ2-2|NA
TGTGCCAGCAGCCTTGACACTGACGCCGGGGAGCTGTTTTTT
CASSLDTDAGELFF
>many|TRBV5-1|TRBJ2-7|TRBD1
TGCGCCAGCAGCTTGGAAGGACAGGGAAGAGAGCAGTACTTC
CASSLEGQGREQYF
>many|TRBV6-4|TRBJ2-2|TRBD1
TGTGCCAGCAGGGGACAGGGCCCCACCGGGGAGCTGTTTTTT
CASRGQGPTGELFF
>few|TRBV5-1|TRBJ2-5|TRBD2
TGCGCCAGCAGCTTCTCTAGCGGGGGTCTCGAGACCCAGTACTTC
CASSFSSGGLETQYF
>NA|TRBV19|TRBJ1-5|NA
TGTGCCAGTACCGGGATTTCCAATCAGCCCCAGCATTTT
CASTGISNQPQHF
>many|TRBV6-2/TRBV6-3|TRBJ1-6|NA
TGTGCCAGCAGTTCCCGGACAGAAATCTTATATAATTCACCCCTCCACTTT
CASSSRTEILYNSPLHF
>few|TRBV29-1|TRBJ2-2|NA
TGCAGCGTTGACAGGGCACACACCGGGGAGCTGTTTTTT
CSVDRAHTGELFF